The subject of this entry is one T cell receptor beta chain. The germline V and J ends were trimmed by 0 bases and 1 base, with 10 bases remaining between them. This CDR3 comprises 15 residues. Germline-derived CDR1 and CDR2 are SGDLS and YYNGEE. Only CD45RO-negative cells positively selected for CCR7 counted as naive CD8 cells, so terminally differentiated effector memory CD45RA+ cells were excluded. The data derive from a study of shared clonotypes between healthy human individuals. Profiling relied on immunoSEQ multiplex PCR, and the TCRdb table lists in-frame clones only, not all of them. The sample carries about 820,000 clones, almost 95% recorded once.

The chain carries TRBV9 and TRBJ1-1; TRBD1 might be the D (5 bases). The TCR was taken from a man younger than 45 in good health. Material: naive CD8+ T cells sorted from blood. The CDR3 coding sequence is TGTGCCAGCAGCGTAGACCTTGGGGGGAACACTGAAGCTTTCTTT. Residues: CASSVDLGGNTEAFF.